This entry describes one T cell receptor beta chain. A read error may produce the germline difference seen at one junction end. The CDR3 length is 17 residues. The V gene's germline CDR1 is SEHNR and CDR2 FQNEAQ (reference sequence). This specimen belongs to a study of cytomegalovirus exposure and HLA in healthy donors. In the study overall: Samples from HLA-typed donors yielded about 86 million unique TCRs in an early data release.

PCR used 60 Vbeta primers and 13 Jbeta primers. Profiling relied on immunoSEQ multiplex PCR, and the TCRdb table lists in-frame clones only, not all of them. The sample consists of about 120,000 clones, roughly 77% of them appearing once. The receptor's source is a man younger than 35 in good health and CMV-seronegative. Sequencing was performed on PBMCs. V is TRBV7-9 and J is TRBJ2-6, with a possible D match to TRBD1 (6 bases). The CDR3 loop reads CSSSSGVGDSGANVLTF. The CDR3 DNA is TGTTCCAGCAGCTCAGGGGTAGGGGACTCTGGGGCCAACGTCCTGACTTTC.